One and the same sample provided the 17 T cell receptor beta chains below, sequenced in a study of cytomegalovirus exposure and HLA in healthy donors. 60 Vbeta and 13 Jbeta primers were used in PCR. Sequenced by immunoSEQ multiplex PCR; TCRdb stores in-frame clones only, minus some. Of 200,000 or so clones listed, over 70% are singletons. Sequencing was done on a sample of PBMCs. Receptors originate from a man aged 25-45 years in good health and CMV-seronegative.

The chain recombines TRBV28 with TRBJ1-6; perhaps TRBD1 as D (5 bases). This CDR3 has 15 residues. The V and J ends lost 7 bases and 8 bases respectively, with 18 bases between them. CDR1 and CDR2 from the germline V gene are MDHEN and SYDVKM. CDR3 sequence: CASTQENRRHSPLHF. The CDR3 DNA is TGTGCCAGCACCCAAGAAAACAGGCGGCATTCACCCCTCCACTTT.

CDR3 loop: CAWSGTGGSISEAFF. Written as DNA, the CDR3 is TGTGCCTGGAGTGGGACAGGGGGCAGTATTTCTGAAGCTTTCTTT. The chain uses TRBV30 and TRBJ1-1; TRBD1 matches at 11 bases. The germline V gene encodes CDR1 GTSNPN and CDR2 SVGIG (reference sequence). CDR3 length equals 15 residues. J gave up 6 bases and V 1 base, and 7 bases lay outside the gene matches.

V and J are TRBV28 and TRBJ1-2, with D maybe TRBD1 (5 bases). The CDR3 has 13 residues. V lost 4 bases, J lost 1 base, and 7 bases lay in between. Germline V gene lookup returns CDR1 MDHEN and CDR2 SYDVKM. CDR3 sequence: CASSYRFNYGYTF. The DNA for the CDR3 is TGTGCCAGCAGTTACAGGTTTAACTATGGCTACACCTTC.

The chain couples TRBV28 to TRBJ2-3, with D hard to call. The germline V gene encodes CDR1 MDHEN and CDR2 SYDVKM. Trimming pared 9 bases from V and 2 bases from J, leaving 15 bases between. This CDR3 is 14 amino acids long. For the CDR3, the DNA is TGTGCCAGTTCTAGACCCTCTCTCACAGATACGCAGTATTTT. Its protein product is CASSRPSLTDTQYF.

CDR3 sequence: CASSKRHGGGNEQFF. CDR3 nucleotides: TGCGCCAGCAGCAAAAGGCATGGGGGGGGCAATGAGCAGTTCTTC. J is TRBJ2-1 and V is TRBV5-1, with 7 bases lining up with TRBD2. J lost 6 bases, V lost 4 bases, and 10 bases had no gene match. The germline V gene encodes CDR1 SGHRS and CDR2 YFSETQ. The CDR3 has 15 amino acids. Variable domain in full (rest from reference TRBV5-1 and TRBJ2-1): KAGVTQTPRYLIKTRGQQVTLSCSPISGHRSVSWYQQTPGQGLQFLFEYFSETQRNKGNFPGRFSGRQFSNSRSEMNVSTLELGDSALYLCASSKRHGGGNEQFFGPGTRLTVL.

The chain links TRBV13 to TRBJ2-3, with 7 bases aligning to TRBD1. The CDR3 spans 16 residues. CDR1 PRHDT and CDR2 FYEKMQ come from the germline V gene (reference sequence). V lost 7 bases to trimming and J lost 5 bases; unmatched junction nucleotides: 15. The DNA for the CDR3 is TGTGCCAGCAAGGAAGGGGCAGGGGGATTTGGAGATACGCAGTATTTT. Protein product: CASKEGAGGFGDTQYF.

The chain uses TRBV11-2 and TRBJ2-3; D is perhaps TRBD2 (5 bases). Germline assignment: CDR1 SGHAT and CDR2 FQNNGV. The CDR3 sequence is 14 residues long. V lost 2 bases to trimming and J lost 5 bases, with 11 bases between them. CDR3 loop: CASSLPQEVDTQYF. The DNA for the CDR3 is TGTGCCAGCAGCTTACCTCAGGAGGTAGATACGCAGTATTTT.

This chain connects TRBV18 to TRBJ2-1; TRBD2 agrees at 10 bases. In germline, CDR1 is KGHSH, CDR2 LQKENI. V lost 1 base and J lost 0; bases outside the gene matches: 9. The CDR3 has 19 residues. CDR3 residues: CASSPLAGGPVSSYNEQFF. Written as DNA, the CDR3 is TGTGCCAGCTCACCACTAGCGGGAGGACCAGTTAGCTCCTACAATGAGCAGTTCTTC.

The rearrangement links TRBV28 to TRBJ1-2; D not resolved. Per germline, CDR1 MDHEN and CDR2 SYDVKM. This CDR3 region has 16 residues. Trimming took 2 bases from V and 2 from J, leaving 15 bases between them. As DNA, the CDR3 is TGTGCCAGCAGTTTAGTGGCGGCAGCCGCCAACTATGGCTACACCTTC. Translation gives CASSLVAAAANYGYTF.

This chain uses TRBV11-2 with TRBJ2-1, with 12 positions matching TRBD2. Trimming cost V 5 bases and J 9 bases; bases outside gene matches: 8. CDR1 and CDR2 (germline): SGHAT, FQNNGV. The CDR3 has 15 residues. CDR3 nucleotide sequence: TGTGCCAGCAGCCCTCTAGCGGGGGGGCTTAGTGAGCAGTTCTTC. Translation gives CASSPLAGGLSEQFF.

The J gene is TRBJ2-7, the V gene TRBV7-2; D unresolved. CDR1 and CDR2 (germline): SGHTA, FQGNSA. CDR3 length equals 15 residues. Deletions cut 5 bases from V and 0 bases from J, with 14 bases between. The CDR3 DNA follows: TGTGCCAGCAGCGATTATCTTCGCAGCTCCTACGAGCAGTACTTC. It translates to CASSDYLRSSYEQYF.

CDR3 DNA sequence: TGTGCCAGCAGTAAAGGGGTCTATGGCTACACCTTC. This gives the protein CASSKGVYGYTF. This rearrangement joins TRBV25-1 to TRBJ1-2, with D perhaps TRBD1 (5 bases). The CDR3 is 12 residues long. CDR1 MGHDK and CDR2 SYGVNS come from the germline V gene. With 5 bases removed from V and 4 bases from J, the gap between germline ends came to 8 bases.

The count of this clone is one. The chain carries TRBV5-4 and TRBJ2-3, with a weak D call TRBD2 (7 bases). The CDR3 spans 15 residues. Germline values: CDR1 SGHNT, CDR2 YYREEE (reference sequence). V gave up 4 bases and J gave up 0 bases, with 12 bases separating them. The CDR3 protein is CASSLRGGSTDTQYF. For the CDR3, the DNA is TGTGCCAGCAGCCTGAGGGGGGGAAGCACAGATACGCAGTATTTT.

The chain carries TRBV5-6 and TRBJ2-6; a weak D match, TRBD2 (5 bases). The germline CDR1 and CDR2 sequences are SGHDT and YYEEEE. The V and J ends lost 2 bases and 0 bases respectively, with 9 bases between them. The CDR3 has 16 amino acids. The CDR3 reads CASSFFRGSGANVLTF. The CDR3 DNA sequence: TGTGCCAGCAGCTTTTTCCGGGGCTCTGGGGCCAACGTCCTGACTTTC. The whole variable domain, filled in from reference TRBV5-6 and TRBJ2-6, reads DAGVTQSPTHLIKTRGQQVTLRCSPKSGHDTVSWYQQALGQGPQFIFQYYEEEERQRGNFPDRFSGHQFPNYSSELNVNALLLGDSALYLCASSFFRGSGANVLTFGAGSRLTVL.

The chain uses TRBV4-1 and TRBJ1-1; TRBD1 matches 9 bases. With V trimmed by 4 bases and J by 0 bases, 6 bases remained unmatched. The CDR3 is 16 residues long. Germline CDR1 reads MGHRA; CDR2 reads YSYEKL. In DNA, the CDR3 is TGCGCCAGCAGCCGGGGACAGGGAGGGATGAACACTGAAGCTTTCTTT. It yields the protein CASSRGQGGMNTEAFF.

The chain combines TRBV5-1 with TRBJ2-6; D is possibly TRBD2 (5 bases). Per germline, CDR1 SGHRS and CDR2 YFSETQ. The CDR3 length is 16 residues. Trimming took off 2 bases at V and 3 bases at J, with 12 bases between the two ends. Here the CDR3 reads CASSLRGSVGANVLTF. Here the CDR3 DNA reads TGCGCCAGCAGCTTAAGAGGGTCGGTTGGGGCCAACGTCCTGACTTTC.

This sequence joins TRBV5-1 and TRBJ1-2, with 8 bases fitting TRBD1. The CDR3 spans 13 residues. Germline V gene sequence: CDR1 SGHRS, CDR2 YFSETQ. V was pared by 4 bases and J by 10 bases, with 9 bases of the junction left unmatched. This chain's CDR3 is CASSIGQGGAYTF. For the CDR3, the DNA is TGCGCCAGCAGCATAGGACAGGGTGGGGCCTACACCTTC.